What follows describes a single T cell receptor beta chain. It lacks a known antigen. No clone much larger than this one lies a single base away; base qualities are absent. Within the sample, other DNA sequences also encode this same CDR3. To sequence the TCRbeta CDR3 region, genomic DNA was isolated from the sorted cells. The immunoSEQ Assay was used to sequence the TCRbeta CDR3 regions. TCRdb mirrors the immuneACCESS table, restricted to in-frame sequences. Some clones are absent from its copies; in checked studies, under half trace to an unresolved V gene, and the reason for the others is unknown. Here the sample has tens of thousands of clones; about 91% occur a single time. The ten most abundant clones make up around 0.51% of the sample. This entry is derived from a study of OX40 agonist ivuxolimab in advanced cancers. For the wider study: Ivuxolimab was a fully human IgG2 agonistic monoclonal antibody targeting the costimulatory receptor OX40 (CD134). The monotherapy dose-escalation portion (N of about 50 patients) of the phase I ivuxolimab trial is reported in the paper. In the dose-escalation cohort, nearly 85% of patients were male, and the mean age was roughly 60 years with a range of about 20 to 80. Patients were allowed to have had prior anti-PD-1, anti-PD-L1 or anti-CTLA-4 therapy, and 40% of the dose-escalation patients had been treated with checkpoint inhibitors. Intravenous ivuxolimab was administered to patients every 2 weeks at six dose levels: 0.01, 0.1, 0.3, 1.5, 3 and 10 mg/kg. Of the roughly 51 dose-escalation patients, hepatocellular carcinoma was present in about 20, melanoma in roughly 15, renal cell carcinoma in 9 and head and neck cancer in 9. Peripheral TCRbeta sequencing was intended to test whether TCR sequence diversity was altered and clonal T-cell expansion was caused by ivuxolimab. Partial responses occurred in three dose-escalation patients: two with cutaneous melanoma and one with hepatocellular carcinoma. Results and caveats for the whole study, not just this receptor: Antigen specificity was not determined for the clonally expanded peripheral T cells. At doses from 0.1 to 3.0 mg/kg, clonal expansion was seen in both CD4+ and CD8+ blood T cells between baseline and week 6. In the 0.1-3.0 mg/kg groups, partial responders had among the lowest normalized peripheral clonal expansion, particularly in CD8+ T cells. Low levels of normalized T-cell clonal expansion were also seen in some nonresponding patients. After ivuxolimab, expanded clones were on average more numerous among CD8+ T cells than among CD4+ T cells.

The CDR3 covers 13 residues, taking in both the cysteine and the phenylalanine. The only DNA kept is the CDR3, 39 bases in frame from the first base. CDR1 and CDR2 were assigned from the germline V gene as SGHNT and YENEEA. V is clipped by 1 base and J by 5 bases, and the sequence between their germline boundaries is 5 bases long. The trial excluded patients who had a history of autoimmune disease or were on systemic immunosuppression. In every dose cohort, peripheral blood was drawn for TCR sequencing at baseline, cycle 4 day 1, and cycle 7 day 1. Samples were obtained from an open-label, multicenter, first-in-human phase I dose-escalation trial of ivuxolimab. The trial enrolled adults with locally advanced or metastatic head and neck squamous cell, hepatocellular, melanoma or renal cell carcinoma. CD4+ and CD8+ T cells were sorted separately from peripheral blood before TCR sequencing.

Here the chain combines TRBV11-3 and TRBJ2-2, and the D gene may be TRBD2, 5 bases matching. The sequence derives from an adult with an advanced solid tumor such as melanoma, head and neck, liver or kidney cancer. This specimen consisted of CD4+ or CD8+ T cells sorted from blood, obtained in a trial of the OX40 agonist ivuxolimab. The DNA is as follows: TGTGCCAGCAGCTTAGGAGGGACCGGGGAGCTGTTTTTT. Protein translation: CASSLGGTGELFF. The CDR3, completed at both ends by the reference TRBV11-3 and TRBJ2-2 genes, gives the full variable domain EAGVVQSPRYKIIEKKQPVAFWCNPISGHNTLYWYLQNLGQGPELLIRYENEEAVDDSQLPKDRFSAERLKGVDSTLKIQPAELGDSAVYLCASSLGGTGELFFGEGSRLTVL.